This T cell receptor beta chain was found in a study of Graves' ophthalmopathy and Graves' hyperthyroidism. TCR beta CDR3 amplification used RNA transcripts. HTBI primers were employed in first-round RT-PCR, then a second-round multiplex PCR followed. A single record per CDR3 protein comes from TCRdb applying MiXCR to the multiplex PCR reads. The sample holds 200,000 to 300,000 distinct CDR3 sequences, around 42% seen once. V was clipped by 4 bases and J by 3 bases; unmatched bases: 3. The germline V gene has CDR1 PRHDT and CDR2 FYEKMQ (reference sequence). The CDR3 has 14 amino acids. Each donor who had ophthalmopathy showed moderate-to-severe activity, a CAS of ≥3, a NOSPECS of ≥4, and a duration under 3 months.

Sequenced material: peripheral blood. V gene TRBV13 combines with J gene TRBJ1-2; the match to TRBD1 covers 9 bases. The receptor's source is an adult man with Graves' ophthalmopathy. The CDR3 loop is CASSSGTGHYGYTF. As DNA, the CDR3 is TGTGCCAGCAGCTCCGGGACAGGGCACTATGGCTACACCTTC.